The next 28 T cell receptor beta chains were all read from a single sample in a study of cytotoxic CD8 clonotypes in ibrutinib-treated CLL. The method was immunoSEQ multiplex PCR; TCRdb's version includes in-frame clones alone and lacks a portion of them. The data show around 53,000 clones, 54% seen once. This specimen consisted of PBMCs, obtained at disease progression, from a patient treated with ibrutinib. These receptors were collected from a human donor with chronic lymphocytic leukemia.

The chain joins TRBV14 to TRBJ2-6; 7 bases agree with TRBD2. V was clipped by 0 bases and J by 0 bases; unmatched bases: 8. Germline V gene sequence: CDR1 SGHDN, CDR2 FVKESK. The CDR3 is 19 residues long. The CDR3 DNA sequence: TGTGCCAGCAGCCAAGATCTGGCGGGGGAGAGCTCTGGGGCCAACGTCCTGACTTTC. Its protein is CASSQDLAGESSGANVLTF.

The chain recombines TRBV30 with TRBJ2-7; TRBD1 is a possible D gene (6 bases). The CDR3 length is 14 residues. Germline V gives CDR1 GTSNPN, CDR2 SVGIG (reference sequence). The V end was cut by 4 bases, the J end by 9 bases, with 22 bases between. CDR3 region: CAWKLPGQHFVQYF. The CDR3 nucleotides read TGTGCCTGGAAATTACCGGGACAACATTTCGTGCAGTACTTC.

The genes are TRBV28 and TRBJ2-7; D call uncertain. V was cut by 7 bases and J by 2 bases, with 6 bases left in between. The CDR3 loop spans 11 amino acids. The V gene's germline CDR1 is MDHEN and CDR2 SYDVKM. The CDR3 bases are TGTGCCAGCACGTGGGCCTACGAGCAGTACTTC. Its translation: CASTWAYEQYF.

This rearrangement joins TRBV14 to TRBJ2-1, with D perhaps TRBD2 (5 bases). This CDR3 spans 15 amino acids. The germline V gene has CDR1 SGHDN and CDR2 FVKESK. Trimming pared 0 bases from V and 9 bases from J, leaving 15 bases between. CDR3: CASSQDQEESSEQFF. The CDR3 DNA sequence: TGTGCCAGCAGCCAAGACCAGGAGGAGTCTAGTGAGCAGTTCTTC. The whole variable domain, filled in from reference TRBV14 and TRBJ2-1, reads EAGVTQFPSHSVIEKGQTVTLRCDPISGHDNLYWYRRVMGKEIKFLLHFVKESKQDESGMPNNRFLAERTGGTYSTLKVQPAELEDSGVYFCASSQDQEESSEQFFGPGTRLTVL.

This clone was counted a few times. The genes are TRBV4-1 and TRBJ2-3, with 11 bases that match TRBD2. CDR1 is MGHRA and CDR2 is YSYEKL in the germline V gene. J gave up 4 bases and V 6 bases, and 3 bases lay outside the gene matches. The CDR3 extends over 14 amino acids. CDR3 in amino acids: CASSSGGAPDTQYF. DNA for the CDR3: TGCGCCAGCAGTAGCGGGGGGGCCCCAGATACGCAGTATTTT.

This clone was picked up one time. The rearrangement links TRBV30 to TRBJ2-3; D remains ambiguous. The CDR3 contains 11 residues. CDR1 is GTSNPN and CDR2 is SVGIG in the germline V gene (reference sequence). The V end was cut by 2 bases, the J end by 6 bases, with 6 bases between. As DNA, the CDR3 is TGTGCCTGGAGTCCCGGGGATACGCAGTATTTT. As protein: CAWSPGDTQYF.

This clone was found a few times. The V and J genes are TRBV5-1 and TRBJ2-5, with TRBD2 matching 8 bases. Looked up from germline, CDR1 is SGHRS and CDR2 is YFSETQ. V was pared by 4 bases and J by 2 bases, with 4 bases of the junction left unmatched. The CDR3 consists of 14 residues. The CDR3 is CASSPGLGQETQYF. CDR3 bases: TGCGCCAGCAGCCCGGGACTAGGGCAAGAGACCCAGTACTTC.

This clone was seen a single time. The V gene is TRBV19, the J gene TRBJ2-1, with 11 bases identical to TRBD1. The V gene end was trimmed by 3 bases and the J gene end by 9 bases; junction bases not matched to a gene: 4. Germline lookup yields CDR1 LNHDA and CDR2 SQIVND (reference sequence). This CDR3 has 14 residues. This CDR3 reads CASSIGTGGPEQFF. CDR3 nucleotide sequence: TGTGCCAGTAGTATCGGGACAGGGGGTCCTGAGCAGTTCTTC.

The chain combines TRBV27 with TRBJ2-3; 7 positions match TRBD2. Germline V CDR1 and CDR2: MNHEY, SMNVEV (reference sequence). This CDR3 has 16 residues. Trimming took 8 bases from V and 1 from J; bases not matched to a gene: 12. CDR3 DNA: TGTGCCAGCCAACGGCTGGGGGGAGGGCGCACAGATACGCAGTATTTT. This codes for CASQRLGGGRTDTQYF.

This clone was picked up a small number of times. The rearrangement links TRBV19 to TRBJ1-1, with a tentative D call TRBD1 (6 bases). CDR1 is LNHDA, CDR2 SQIVND, per germline (reference sequence). The germline V and J ends were trimmed by 4 bases and 1 base, with 13 bases remaining between them. The CDR3 loop spans 15 amino acids. The CDR3 loop is CASSTSQGRNTEAFF. Written as DNA, the CDR3 is TGTGCCAGTAGTACATCACAGGGCAGGAACACTGAAGCTTTCTTT.

The J gene is TRBJ1-4, the V gene TRBV9, with TRBD1 matching over 8 bases. The germline CDR1 and CDR2 sequences are SGDLS and YYNGEE. Losses at the gene ends were 4 bases for V and 12 bases for J; bases not matched to a gene: 11. CDR3 length: 14 residues. DNA of the CDR3: TGTGCCAGCAGCCCAGGGGGCCCCAGGGGGGAACTGTTTTTT. Translating it yields CASSPGGPRGELFF. The full variable domain, its missing parts supplied by reference TRBV9 and TRBJ1-4, is DSGVTQTPKHLITATGQRVTLRCSPRSGDLSVYWYQQSLDQGLQFLIQYYNGEERAKGNILERFSAQQFPDLHSELNLSSLELGDSALYFCASSPGGPRGELFFGSGTQLSVL.

The chain recombines TRBV12-5 with TRBJ2-1; 9 bases agree with TRBD1. CDR3 size: 13 residues. Germline CDR1 reads LGHNT; CDR2 reads FRNRAP. After removal of 5 bases from V and 8 bases from J, the junction contained 4 bases not matched to a gene. The CDR3 loop is CASGQTGGHEQFF. Written as DNA, the CDR3 is TGTGCTAGTGGTCAAACAGGGGGCCATGAGCAGTTCTTC.

This clone was observed once. This chain uses TRBV7-3 with TRBJ2-1; 9 nucleotides align to TRBD2. Germline V gene data show CDR1 as SGHTA and CDR2 as FQGTGA. V trimming: 2 bases; J trimming: 4 bases; junction bases outside the gene matches: 3. The CDR3 runs 15 residues. In DNA, the CDR3 is TGTGCCAGCAGCTTATACCTAGCGGGATACAATGAGCAGTTCTTC. The encoded protein is CASSLYLAGYNEQFF.

This clone was picked up a small number of times. V gene TRBV7-9 combines with J gene TRBJ2-6; no firm D call. CDR3 length equals 15 residues. In germline, CDR1 is SEHNR, CDR2 FQNEAQ (reference sequence). V dropped 4 bases and J dropped 0 bases, with 7 bases sitting between them. In nucleotides, the CDR3 is TGTGCCAGCAGCTCGGGTAACTCTGGGGCCAACGTCCTGACTTTC. As protein: CASSSGNSGANVLTF. Using reference TRBV7-9 and TRBJ2-6 for the parts outside the CDR3, the full variable domain is DTGVSQNPRHKITKRGQNVTFRCDPISEHNRLYWYRQTLGQGPEFLTYFQNEAQLEKSRLLSDRFSAERPKGSFSTLEIQRTEQGDSAMYLCASSSGNSGANVLTFGAGSRLTVL.

J is TRBJ2-7 and V is TRBV28; 8 nucleotides align to TRBD1. The CDR3 totals 13 residues. Per germline, CDR1 MDHEN and CDR2 SYDVKM. Trimming took 6 bases from V and 6 from J; bases not matched to a gene: 7. The CDR3 loop is CASRADRVSEQYF. CDR3 bases: TGTGCCAGCAGGGCGGACAGGGTAAGCGAGCAGTACTTC.

The gene calls are TRBV7-9 and TRBJ1-2; a weak D match, TRBD1 (5 bases). This CDR3 is built from 15 residues. Looked up from germline, CDR1 is SEHNR and CDR2 is FQNEAQ (reference sequence). Trimming removed 5 bases from V and 4 bases from J, with 17 bases in between. The CDR3 bases are TGTGCCAGCAGCGCCCCCGGGGGGGTTCTCTATGGCTACACCTTC. The encoded protein is CASSAPGGVLYGYTF.

The chain recombines TRBV11-3 with TRBJ2-7; D is uncertain. This CDR3 has 12 amino acids. V was trimmed by 3 bases and J by 0 bases, leaving 3 bases between them. Germline V gives CDR1 SGHNT, CDR2 YENEEA. CDR3 coding DNA: TGTGCCAGCAGCTTCCCCTCCTACGAGCAGTACTTC. Encoded protein: CASSFPSYEQYF.

V usage is TRBV6-5 and J usage is TRBJ1-1; 7 bases match TRBD1. Germline V gene lookup returns CDR1 MNHEY and CDR2 SVGAGI. The V gene end was trimmed by 8 bases and the J gene end by 1 base; junction bases not matched to a gene: 4. The CDR3 covers 13 residues. The CDR3 spells CASPGQKNTEAFF. In DNA form, the CDR3 reads TGTGCCAGCCCGGGACAGAAGAACACTGAAGCTTTCTTT.

This sequence joins TRBV30 and TRBJ1-5; D possibly corresponds to TRBD1 (5 bases). CDR3 size: 13 residues. Trimming removed 3 bases from V and 7 bases from J, with 13 bases in between. CDR1 and CDR2 (germline): GTSNPN, SVGIG (reference sequence). In DNA form, the CDR3 reads TGTGCCTGGAGGCCGGGACCCTACCAGCCCCAGCATTTT. Its translation: CAWRPGPYQPQHF.

The sample holds a few counts of this clone. V gene TRBV28 combines with J gene TRBJ2-7; D is unclear. Germline V gene data show CDR1 as MDHEN and CDR2 as SYDVKM. V gave up 5 bases and J gave up 0 bases, with 5 bases separating them. The CDR3 is made up of 12 amino acids. The DNA for the CDR3 is TGTGCCAGCAGTCTCAGCTCCTACGAGCAGTACTTC. Translation: CASSLSSYEQYF.

The chain is built from TRBV29-1 and TRBJ1-2, with 11 positions matching TRBD1. In germline, CDR1 is SQVTM, CDR2 ANQGSEA. V was pared by 7 bases and J by 6 bases, with 7 bases of the junction left unmatched. CDR3 length: 13 residues. The CDR3 DNA follows: TGCAGCGCCCGGACAGGGGGCCAAGATGGCTACACCTTC. Protein sequence: CSARTGGQDGYTF.

This clone was found many times. J is TRBJ1-5 and V is TRBV27; the D gene is possibly TRBD1 (6 bases). CDR3 size: 15 residues. The germline V gene has CDR1 MNHEY and CDR2 SMNVEV (reference sequence). Trimming removed 2 bases at V and 2 bases at J, with 10 bases between. The CDR3 spells CASSLGGQGNQPQHF. The CDR3 nucleotides are TGTGCCAGCAGTTTAGGGGGGCAGGGCAATCAGCCCCAGCATTTT.

This chain connects TRBV18 to TRBJ2-7; 8 nucleotides match TRBD1. Germline CDR1 is KGHSH and CDR2 is LQKENI. This CDR3 region has 13 residues. J lost 4 bases, V lost 2 bases, and 1 base had no gene match. In nucleotides, the CDR3 is TGTGCCAGCTCACCAACAGGGGGATACGAGCAGTACTTC. This gives the protein CASSPTGGYEQYF.

The chain recombines TRBV4-3 with TRBJ2-5; 7 bases are shared with TRBD1. This CDR3 has 14 residues. Trimming at V came to 2 bases and at J to 6 bases, leaving 6 bases not matched to a gene. Germline V gives CDR1 LGHNA, CDR2 YSLEER. The CDR3 bases are TGCGCCAGCAGCCAAAATGACAGGGACAAGACCCAGTACTTC. It is translated as CASSQNDRDKTQYF.

The sample holds many counts of this clone. The chain uses TRBV5-1 and TRBJ1-3, with D perhaps TRBD1 (6 bases). The V and J ends lost 0 bases and 2 bases respectively, with 12 bases between them. This CDR3 region has 16 residues. The germline CDR1 and CDR2 sequences are SGHRS and YFSETQ. DNA of the CDR3: TGCGCCAGCAGCTTGGCGTGGGGGGCAGCTGGAAACACCATATATTTT. As protein: CASSLAWGAAGNTIYF.

The chain combines TRBV9 with TRBJ2-7; 9 bases align to TRBD2. The V segment lost 4 bases and the J segment 3 bases; nucleotides outside the gene matches: 8. CDR1 and CDR2 (germline): SGDLS, YYNGEE. CDR3 length: 15 amino acids. CDR3 loop: CASSLGGTSFYEQYF. The CDR3 coding sequence is TGTGCCAGCAGCTTAGGGGGGACTAGCTTCTACGAGCAGTACTTC.

The chain recombines TRBV23-1 with TRBJ2-7; 14 nucleotides agree with TRBD2. TRBV23-1 is an ORF, with its function uncertain. V lost 6 bases, J lost 0 bases, and 4 bases stayed unmatched. This CDR3 region has 16 residues. Here the CDR3 DNA reads TGCGCCAGCAGGAGACTAGCGGGAGGGTTCTCCTACGAGCAGTACTTC. It specifies CASRRLAGGFSYEQYF.

This sequence joins TRBV2 and TRBJ2-7; D is unresolved. V was cut by 4 bases and J by 4 bases, with 11 bases left in between. The length of the CDR3 is 13 residues. CDR1 is SNHLY, CDR2 FYNNEI, per germline. In DNA form, the CDR3 reads TGTGCCAGCAGTGGTCCGGCCGGTTACGAGCAGTACTTC. This codes for CASSGPAGYEQYF.